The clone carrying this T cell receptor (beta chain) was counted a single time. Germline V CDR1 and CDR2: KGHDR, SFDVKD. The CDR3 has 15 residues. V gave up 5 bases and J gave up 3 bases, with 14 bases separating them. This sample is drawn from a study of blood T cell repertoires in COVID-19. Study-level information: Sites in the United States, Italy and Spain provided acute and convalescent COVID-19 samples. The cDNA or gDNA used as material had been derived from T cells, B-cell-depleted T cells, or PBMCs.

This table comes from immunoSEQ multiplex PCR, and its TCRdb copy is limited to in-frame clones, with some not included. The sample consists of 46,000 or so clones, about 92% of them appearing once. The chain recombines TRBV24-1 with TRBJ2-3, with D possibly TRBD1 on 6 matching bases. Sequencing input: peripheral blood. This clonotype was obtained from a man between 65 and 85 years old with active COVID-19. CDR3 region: CATSARGQGTDTQYF. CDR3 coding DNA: TGTGCCACCAGTGCCCGAGGGCAGGGGACAGATACGCAGTATTTT.